The entry that follows covers one TCR beta chain sequence. The CDR3 spans 15 residues. CDR1 is MNHEY and CDR2 is SVGAGI in the germline V gene. The V segment lost 6 bases and the J segment 4 bases; nucleotides outside the gene matches: 11. The data originate from a study of blood T cell repertoires in COVID-19. Study background: Acute-phase and convalescent COVID-19 samples originated in the United States, Italy and Spain. Nucleic acid was either cDNA or gDNA, and it came from T cells, B-cell-depleted T cells, or PBMCs.

In the original processing: Estimation of nucleated cell counts was performed using reference gene primer amplification. Sequenced by immunoSEQ multiplex PCR; TCRdb stores in-frame clones only, minus some. For V, J and clone size, that table is used; D and trimming come from the DNA. The repertoire includes 110,000 to 150,000 clones, approximately 80% of them detected once, and approximately 5% sits in the top ten. This TCR was sampled from a woman in her forties or fifties with acute or convalescent COVID-19. The rearrangement links TRBV6-5 to TRBJ1-2; 7 bases align to TRBD1. Sequenced input: peripheral blood. CDR3 nucleotides: TGTGCCAGCAGCCCCTGGACAGGAGACACCTATGGCTACACCTTC. Translated: CASSPWTGDTYGYTF.